The sequence of this T cell receptor (beta chain) was determined in a study of blood T cell repertoires in COVID-19 (dated by TCRdb to the early 2020s). With respect to the entire study: Samples from collaborators originated in the United States, Italy and Spain and spanned both the acute and convalescent phases of COVID-19. The prospective study material was composed of cDNA or gDNA derived from T cells, B-cell-depleted T cells, or PBMCs. Deeply sampled blood TCRbeta repertoires from subjects exposed to, actively infected with, or recovered from COVID-19 were included in the dataset. The repertoires were released in a freely available public database intended as a resource for research on the immune response to SARS-CoV-2. Samples were obtained from the ongoing ImmuneRACE study (first 160 participants) and from some 1,300 subjects provided by 6 global collaborators. A de-identified subject ID, COVID-19 status, age in years and sex were almost always included in the sample metadata. Where HLA class I and class II types were available, the types were taken from metadata supplied by the sample provider, not from assay-based typing. Study-level results and caveats: The quantity of clinical and demographic metadata differed by source and by participant and was supplied without curation.

Whole blood was collected in K2EDTA tubes by collaborating institutions according to the institutions' own protocols. For TCRbeta analysis, collaborators shipped samples as frozen whole blood, isolated PBMCs, or DNA extracted from either of those sample types. TCRbeta CDR3 regions were amplified from genomic DNA using the immunoSEQ Assay, a bias-controlled multiplex PCR. Under the source paper's analysis protocol: The number of nucleated cells in each sample was estimated by amplification of reference gene primers within the assay. To quantify the absolute abundance of each unique TCRbeta CDR3 rearrangement, sequence reads were collapsed and filtered. For each sample, productive Simpson clonality was calculated as the square root of Simpson's diversity index over productive rearrangements. Entries here come from immuneACCESS through TCRdb and include only in-frame sequences with V and J called. Some clones fail to appear in such tables; in the studies checked, an unresolved V gene covers under half of the shortfall, and the cause of the remainder is unknown. V, J and clone size are taken as reported in that table, and D and trimming were inferred from the DNA itself. Across this sample there are about 110,000 clones, with over 80% seen only once. The leading ten clones occupy 4.6% of the sample.

Remarks on this clone: No antigen is known for it. Nothing much larger sits one base from this clone, and base qualities are not available.

This TCR derives from a woman between 50 and 59 years old with acute or convalescent COVID-19. Sequenced material: peripheral blood.

The DNA reads as follows: TGTGCCAGCAGTGGCAGGTTCCACGAGCAGTACTTC. This yields the protein CASSGRFHEQYF. Rearrangement joined TRBV2 to TRBJ2-7; no D gene call is confident. V and J lose 4 bases and 5 bases, and a span of 9 bases separates them. According to the germline V gene, CDR1 reads SNHLY and CDR2 reads FYNNEI. The CDR3, from cysteine to phenylalanine, totals 12 residues. The CDR3 DNA has 36 bases and is translated from base 1.